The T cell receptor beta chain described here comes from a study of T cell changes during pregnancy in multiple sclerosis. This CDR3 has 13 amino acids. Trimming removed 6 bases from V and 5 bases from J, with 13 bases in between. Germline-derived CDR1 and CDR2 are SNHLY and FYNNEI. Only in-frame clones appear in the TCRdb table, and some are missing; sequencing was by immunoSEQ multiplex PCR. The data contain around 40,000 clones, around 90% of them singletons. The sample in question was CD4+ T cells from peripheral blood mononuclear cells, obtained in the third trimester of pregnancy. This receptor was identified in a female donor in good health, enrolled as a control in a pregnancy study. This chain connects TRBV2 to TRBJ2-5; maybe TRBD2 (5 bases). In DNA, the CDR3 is TGTGCCAGCAGGCGGGTGCTGGGGGAGACCCAGTACTTC. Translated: CASRRVLGETQYF.